The 28 T cell receptor beta chains given below trace back to one sample, sequenced in a study of memory CD4+ T cells and cytomegalovirus serostatus. Single viable CD3+CD4+CD8-CD45RO+ cells were sorted as the memory CD4+ T cells. Assay: immunoSEQ multiplex PCR; the TCRdb copy retains only in-frame clones and omits some. The table includes about 54,000 clones, around three quarters detected once. Sequencing was done on a sample of memory CD4+ T cells from blood. These receptors were taken from an adult in good health and CMV-seropositive.

This clone was found a few times. The genes are TRBV7-3 and TRBJ1-2; D might be TRBD1 (6 bases). The germline V and J ends were trimmed by 1 base and 4 bases, with 13 bases remaining between them. There are 15 residues in the CDR3. CDR1 SGHTA and CDR2 FQGTGA come from the germline V gene. CDR3 nucleotides: TGTGCCAGCAGCTTAATGGGAGGGGGGACCTATGGCTACACCTTC. This encodes CASSLMGGGTYGYTF.

The V call is TRBV28, the J call TRBJ2-3; D may correspond to TRBD1 or TRBD2 (5 bases each). Trimming left V 4 bases short and J 2 bases short, with 10 bases between. This CDR3 is built from 14 residues. Germline lookup yields CDR1 MDHEN and CDR2 SYDVKM. CDR3 nucleotides: TGTGCCAGCAGTTACCCGGGGACCACAGATACGCAGTATTTT. This translates into CASSYPGTTDTQYF.

The chain uses TRBV30 and TRBJ1-1; tentatively, D is TRBD1 (5 bases). V was clipped by 5 bases and J by 4 bases, with 14 bases between them. Per germline, CDR1 GTSNPN and CDR2 SVGIG (reference sequence). The CDR3 has 13 amino acids. The CDR3 sequence is CAWSLGVSTEAFF. In nucleotides, the CDR3 is TGTGCCTGGTCCCTGGGGGTTAGCACTGAAGCTTTCTTT.

J is TRBJ2-1 and V is TRBV7-2, with D unclear. Between the trimmed V and J ends, which lost 5 bases and 7 bases, there was a span of 3 bases. The germline CDR1 and CDR2 sequences are SGHTA and FQGNSA. This CDR3 contains 10 residues. DNA for the CDR3: TGTGCCAGCAGCGGGAATGAGCAGTTCTTC. Its translation is CASSGNEQFF.

This chain connects TRBV4-2 to TRBJ2-3; D tentatively reads TRBD1 or TRBD2 (5 bases each). V shed 1 base and J shed 0 bases, with 11 bases lying between them. Germline V gene data show CDR1 as LGHNA and CDR2 as YNFKEQ. The CDR3 spans 16 residues. CDR3 amino acids: CASSQGGDGSTDTQYF. CDR3 DNA sequence: TGTGCCAGCAGCCAAGGAGGGGATGGGAGCACAGATACGCAGTATTTT.

This chain uses TRBV6-6 with TRBJ2-5; D uncertain. V shed 6 bases and J shed 5 bases, with 7 bases lying between them. The CDR3 spans 11 residues. Per the germline V gene, CDR1 is MNHNY and CDR2 is SVGAGI (reference sequence). The CDR3 DNA reads TGTGCCAGCAGGCTAACGGAGACCCAGTACTTC. It codes for CASRLTETQYF.

The chain carries TRBV4-3 and TRBJ2-1; no definite D call. The CDR3 spans 12 residues. Trimming shortened V by 4 bases and J by 9 bases, and 10 bases separated the two germline ends. Per the germline V gene, CDR1 is LGHNA and CDR2 is YSLEER. The CDR3 sequence: CASSRAVGEQFF. In DNA, the CDR3 is TGCGCCAGCAGCCGGGCGGTCGGTGAGCAGTTCTTC.

The chain is built from TRBV19 and TRBJ1-1, with 8 bases that match TRBD1. The length of the CDR3 is 13 residues. Germline V gene sequence: CDR1 LNHDA, CDR2 SQIVND (reference sequence). The V gene end was trimmed by 5 bases and the J gene end by 2 bases; junction bases not matched to a gene: 1. CDR3 sequence (DNA): TGTGCCAGTAGTGACAGGGGAAACACTGAAGCTTTCTTT. The encoded protein is CASSDRGNTEAFF.

V gene TRBV7-2 combines with J gene TRBJ2-7, with 8 bases aligning to TRBD2. CDR1 is SGHTA, CDR2 FQGNSA, per germline. J was trimmed by 4 bases and V by 1 base; bases with no gene match: 15. The CDR3 length is 18 residues. The CDR3 region has the DNA TGTGCCAGCAGCTTAGTTGGGGGCCCGGGACTAGATGTTTACGAGCAGTACTTC. Residues: CASSLVGGPGLDVYEQYF.

This clone has more than one count but fewer than ten. The rearrangement uses TRBV2 and TRBJ1-1; D ambiguous. V gave up 5 bases and J gave up 1 base, with 23 bases separating them. Germline CDR1 is SNHLY and CDR2 is FYNNEI. CDR3 length equals 18 residues. The CDR3 is CASSKEPRGTLQNTEAFF. DNA for the CDR3: TGTGCCAGCAGTAAGGAACCTCGTGGAACCCTACAGAACACTGAAGCTTTCTTT.

This clone was seen a few times. This chain links TRBV4-3 with TRBJ2-1; the D gene is possibly TRBD1 (6 bases). The CDR3 runs 15 residues. Germline CDR1 reads LGHNA; CDR2 reads YSLEER. The germline V and J ends were trimmed by 1 base and 3 bases, with 10 bases remaining between them. As DNA, the CDR3 is TGCGCCAGCAGCCAAGGCAGGGGTTACTACAATGAGCAGTTCTTC. Residues: CASSQGRGYYNEQFF.

This clone was seen just once. The V and J genes are TRBV28 and TRBJ1-3; D is undetermined. The germline V gene encodes CDR1 MDHEN and CDR2 SYDVKM. Trimming shortened V by 2 bases and J by 0 bases, and 8 bases separated the two germline ends. The CDR3 runs to 15 residues. The CDR3 region is CASSLGWLSGNTIYF. The CDR3 region has the DNA TGTGCCAGCAGTTTAGGCTGGCTCTCTGGAAACACCATATATTTT.

This clone was seen more than once but under ten times. The V gene is TRBV28, the J gene TRBJ2-7; the D gene is possibly TRBD1 (5 bases). CDR3 length: 12 residues. Trimming stripped 5 bases from V and 3 bases from J, with 8 bases between. From germline, CDR1 is MDHEN and CDR2 SYDVKM. The CDR3 protein is CASSRQFYEQYF. The CDR3 bases are TGTGCCAGCAGTCGACAGTTCTACGAGCAGTACTTC. The full variable domain, with the rest looked up from reference TRBV28 and TRBJ2-7, is DVKVTQSSRYLVKRTGEKVFLECVQDMDHENMFWYRQDPGLGLRLIYFSYDVKMKEKGDIPEGYSVSREKKERFSLILESASTNQTSMYLCASSRQFYEQYFGPGTRLTVT.

The chain joins TRBV7-2 to TRBJ2-5, with a possible D match to TRBD2 (6 bases). This CDR3 region has 14 residues. Trimming removed 5 bases from V and 7 bases from J, with 17 bases in between. CDR1 is SGHTA and CDR2 is FQGNSA in the germline V gene. The chain's CDR3 is CASSPADRRGTQYF. The CDR3 region has the DNA TGTGCCAGCAGCCCGGCCGACCGGAGGGGGACCCAGTACTTC.

J is TRBJ1-1 and V is TRBV12-5, with D unclear. The CDR3 has 11 residues. The germline V gene has CDR1 LGHNT and CDR2 FRNRAP. The ends were cut back, 7 bases at V and 7 bases at J, with 10 bases in the middle. DNA of the CDR3: TGTGCTAGTGTTCGCGGCAGTGAAGCTTTCTTT. It encodes CASVRGSEAFF.

The gene calls are TRBV2 and TRBJ2-7, with TRBD2 identical over 8 bases. Losses at the gene ends were 6 bases for V and 5 bases for J; bases not matched to a gene: 9. This CDR3 has 14 amino acids. Per the germline V gene, CDR1 is SNHLY and CDR2 is FYNNEI. The CDR3 loop is CASRASGSSDEQYF. The DNA for the CDR3 is TGTGCCAGCAGAGCCAGCGGGAGTTCCGACGAGCAGTACTTC.

The chain employs TRBV21-1 and TRBJ2-5; the table gives TRBD2 as D, unverified against the DNA. TRBV21-1 is shown as a pseudogene. CDR3 length: 16 amino acids. The CDR3 region has the DNA TGTGCCAGCAGCAAAGATAAGCGGGAGAACCAAGAGACCCAGTACTTC. It specifies CASSKDKRENQETQYF.

This sequence joins TRBV6-1 and TRBJ2-7; tentatively, D is TRBD1 (5 bases). Germline V lookup: CDR1 MNHNS, CDR2 SASEGT. V was trimmed by 2 bases and J by 2 bases, leaving 10 bases between them. This CDR3 region has 14 residues. This CDR3 is CASSEMAGPYEQYV. The CDR3 nucleotides read TGTGCCAGCAGTGAAATGGCAGGGCCCTACGAGCAGTACGTC.

This chain uses TRBV18 with TRBJ2-7; the match to TRBD1 covers 7 bases. CDR3 length: 14 amino acids. The trim removed 4 bases at V and 3 bases at J, leaving 6 bases unmatched. Germline V gene lookup returns CDR1 KGHSH and CDR2 LQKENI. CDR3 coding DNA: TGTGCCAGCTCACTAAGACAGGGCGTCTACGAGCAGTACTTC. It codes for CASSLRQGVYEQYF.

The gene calls are TRBV25-1 and TRBJ1-2; D is ambiguous. The V end lost 2 bases, the J end lost 5 bases, and 12 bases lay between the germline ends. CDR3 length: 14 residues. From germline, CDR1 is MGHDK and CDR2 SYGVNS. The chain's CDR3 is CASSESPMKYGYTF. As DNA, the CDR3 is TGTGCCAGCAGTGAAAGCCCTATGAAGTATGGCTACACCTTC.

The chain links TRBV6-5 to TRBJ1-2; possible D gene TRBD1, 5 bases. This CDR3 has 15 amino acids. The ends were cut back, 0 bases at V and 4 bases at J, with 12 bases in the middle. Germline V lookup: CDR1 MNHEY, CDR2 SVGAGI. CDR3 loop: CASSYSMGGLYGYTF. As DNA, the CDR3 is TGTGCCAGCAGTTACTCGATGGGGGGTCTCTATGGCTACACCTTC.

The chain employs TRBV28 and TRBJ1-2, with D possibly matching TRBD1 (5 bases). The V gene lost 3 bases and the J gene lost 6 bases, with 17 bases spanning the gap. This CDR3 comprises 15 residues. Germline loops: CDR1 MDHEN, CDR2 SYDVKM. The CDR3 nucleotides read TGTGCCAGCAGTTTGTCGGGGCTAGGAAATAATGGCTACACCTTC. Its translation is CASSLSGLGNNGYTF.

The sample holds one count of this clone. J is TRBJ2-7 and V is TRBV28; 9 nucleotides align to TRBD2. Germline CDR1 reads MDHEN; CDR2 reads SYDVKM. Trimming cost V 4 bases and J 3 bases; bases outside gene matches: 7. This CDR3 is 15 amino acids long. The CDR3 DNA is TGTGCCAGCAGTTCTTTAGCGGGAGCGGTCTACGAGCAGTACTTC. Protein product: CASSSLAGAVYEQYF.

V gene TRBV29-1 combines with J gene TRBJ2-5; D gene unclear. CDR1 is SQVTM, CDR2 ANQGSEA, per germline. The CDR3 runs 11 residues. V lost 4 bases, J lost 0 bases, and 3 bases lay in between. As DNA, the CDR3 is TGCAGCGTTGTATACCAAGAGACCCAGTACTTC. This gives the protein CSVVYQETQYF.

The chain is built from TRBV15 and TRBJ2-5; D perhaps matches TRBD2 (5 bases). The CDR3 contains 15 residues. Germline CDR1 and CDR2: LNHNV and YYDKDF (reference sequence). V lost 1 base, J lost 5 bases, and 14 bases lay in between. The CDR3 spells CATSRADGGWETQYF. The CDR3 DNA follows: TGTGCCACCAGCAGAGCCGACGGAGGATGGGAGACCCAGTACTTC. Full variable domain (missing parts from reference TRBV15 and TRBJ2-5): DAMVIQNPRYQVTQFGKPVTLSCSQTLNHNVMYWYQQKSSQAPKLLFHYYDKDFNNEADTPDNFQSRRPNTSFCFLDIRSPGLGDTAMYLCATSRADGGWETQYFGPGTRLLVL.

The V call is TRBV15, the J call TRBJ1-2, with D possibly being TRBD1 (6 bases). Germline V gene data show CDR1 as LNHNV and CDR2 as YYDKDF (reference sequence). V was trimmed by 5 bases and J by 4 bases, leaving 14 bases between them. The CDR3 spans 14 residues. The CDR3 DNA is TGTGCCACCAGCTTAACCAGGGGAAGCTATGGCTACACCTTC. This sequence encodes CATSLTRGSYGYTF.

This clone has only one observation. The chain combines TRBV18 with TRBJ2-7; D remains unclear. The CDR3 is 13 amino acids. V lost 3 bases and J lost 6, with 12 bases in between. Looked up from germline, CDR1 is KGHSH and CDR2 is LQKENI. CDR3 protein: CASSPVKTGEQYV. Written as DNA, the CDR3 is TGTGCCAGCTCACCGGTAAAAACGGGCGAGCAGTACGTC.

This sequence joins TRBV29-1 and TRBJ2-7; D gene uncertain. Per the germline V gene, CDR1 is SQVTM and CDR2 is ANQGSEA. Trimming took 4 bases from V and 0 from J, leaving 10 bases between them. The CDR3 consists of 13 residues. CDR3 amino acids: CSVGDRNSYEQYF. The CDR3 DNA reads TGCAGCGTTGGAGACCGGAACTCCTACGAGCAGTACTTC.